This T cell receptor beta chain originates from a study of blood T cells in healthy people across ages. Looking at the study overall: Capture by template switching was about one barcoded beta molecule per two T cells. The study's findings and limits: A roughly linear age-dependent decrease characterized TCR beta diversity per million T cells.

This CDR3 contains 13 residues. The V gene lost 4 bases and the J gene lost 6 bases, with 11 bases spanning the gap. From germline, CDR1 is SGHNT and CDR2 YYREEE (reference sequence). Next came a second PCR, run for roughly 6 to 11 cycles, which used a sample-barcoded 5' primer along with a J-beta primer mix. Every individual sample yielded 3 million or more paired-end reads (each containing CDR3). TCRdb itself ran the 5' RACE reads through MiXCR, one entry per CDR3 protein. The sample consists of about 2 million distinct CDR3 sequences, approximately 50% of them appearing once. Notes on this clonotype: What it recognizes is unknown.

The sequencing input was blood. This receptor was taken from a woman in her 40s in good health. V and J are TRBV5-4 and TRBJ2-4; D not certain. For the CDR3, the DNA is TGTGCCAGCAGCAATCCCATTTTAAACATTCAGTACTTC. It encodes CASSNPILNIQYF. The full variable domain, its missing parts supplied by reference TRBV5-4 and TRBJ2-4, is ETGVTQSPTHLIKTRGQQVTLRCSSQSGHNTVSWYQQALGQGPQFIFQYYREEENGRGNFPPRFSGLQFPNYSSELNVNALELDDSALYLCASSNPILNIQYFGAGTRLSVL.